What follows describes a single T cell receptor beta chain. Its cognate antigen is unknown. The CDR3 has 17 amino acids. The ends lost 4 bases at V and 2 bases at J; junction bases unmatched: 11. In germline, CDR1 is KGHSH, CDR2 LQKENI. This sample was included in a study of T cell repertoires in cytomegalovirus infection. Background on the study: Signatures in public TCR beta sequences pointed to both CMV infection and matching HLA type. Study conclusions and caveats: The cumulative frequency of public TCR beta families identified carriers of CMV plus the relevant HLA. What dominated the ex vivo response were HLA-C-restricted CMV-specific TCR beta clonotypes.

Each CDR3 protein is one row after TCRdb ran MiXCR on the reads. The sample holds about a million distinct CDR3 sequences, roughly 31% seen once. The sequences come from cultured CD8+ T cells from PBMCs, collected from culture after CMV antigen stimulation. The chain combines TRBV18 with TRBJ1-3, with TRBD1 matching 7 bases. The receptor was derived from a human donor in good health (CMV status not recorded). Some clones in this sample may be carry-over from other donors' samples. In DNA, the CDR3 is TGTGCCAGCTCACTGACGGCGGACAGGCCCACTGGAAACACCATATATTTT. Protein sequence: CASSLTADRPTGNTIYF.